The present entry profiles one TCR beta chain with its context. The antigen is undetermined. The data were taken from a study of Tregs in tolerant kidney transplant recipients. Mixed chimerism was transient after nonmyeloablative marrow transplants from related graft donors. CD4+CD25+CD127- Tregs, CD4+CD25- non-Tregs, CD4 and CD8 cells were sorted. This CDR3 region has 16 residues. The junction had 16 bases not matched to a gene; V was cut back by 6 bases and J by 6 bases. In germline, CDR1 is SGHTA, CDR2 FQGTGA. General study findings and limits: Tregs expanded with activated donor B cells seemed most donor-specific. Validation in larger populations is needed because few patients were studied. Biological reproducibility was not directly addressed in this study.

Generated by immunoSEQ multiplex PCR, the TCRdb table keeps only in-frame clones and is missing some. The table shows 54,000 or so clones, with approximately 91% occurring only once. The TCR comes from a human patient who received a combined kidney and bone marrow transplant. Some T cells may be graft donor cells. This rearrangement joins TRBV7-3 to TRBJ1-2; 7 bases are shared with TRBD1. The input for sequencing was CD8+ T cells from blood (PBMCs), taken 24 months after the transplant. As DNA, the CDR3 is TGTGCCAGCAGTTCAGTATATACAGGGGCGAGGGATGGCTACACCTTC. The encoded protein is CASSSVYTGARDGYTF.